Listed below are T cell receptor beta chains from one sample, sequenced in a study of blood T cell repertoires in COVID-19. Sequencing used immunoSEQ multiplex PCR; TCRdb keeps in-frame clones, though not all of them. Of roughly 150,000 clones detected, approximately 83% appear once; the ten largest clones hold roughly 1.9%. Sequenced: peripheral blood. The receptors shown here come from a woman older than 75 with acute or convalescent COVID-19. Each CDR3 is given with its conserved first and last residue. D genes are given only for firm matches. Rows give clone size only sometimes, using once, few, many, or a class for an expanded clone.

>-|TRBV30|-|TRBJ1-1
CAWRAGVLNTEAFF
TGTGCCTGGAGAGCGGGGGTGTTGAACACTGAAGCTTTCTTT
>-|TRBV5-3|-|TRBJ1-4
CARSFLRRREKLFF
TGTGCCAGAAGCTTCTTGAGGCGGCGCGAAAAACTGTTTTTT
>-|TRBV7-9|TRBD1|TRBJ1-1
CASSSPDRGATEAFF
TGTGCCAGCAGCTCTCCGGACAGGGGCGCCACTGAAGCTTTCTTT
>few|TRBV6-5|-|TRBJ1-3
CASSTASGNTIYF
TGTGCCAGCAGTACAGCCTCTGGAAACACCATATATTTT
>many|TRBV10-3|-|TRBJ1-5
CAISESGGDQPQHF
TGTGCCATCAGTGAGTCCGGAGGTGATCAGCCCCAGCATTTT
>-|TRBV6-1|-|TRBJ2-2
CASSEAGATGELFF
TGTGCCAGCAGTGAAGCAGGGGCCACCGGGGAGCTGTTTTTT
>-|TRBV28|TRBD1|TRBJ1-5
CASSTGTGNSPQHF
TGTGCCAGCAGTACCGGGACAGGGAATTCGCCCCAGCATTTT
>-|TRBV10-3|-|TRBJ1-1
CAISESSLTEAFF
TGTGCCATCAGTGAGTCGTCCCTAACTGAAGCTTTCTTT
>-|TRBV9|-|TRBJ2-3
CASSVETTPDTQYF
TGTGCCAGCAGCGTAGAGACTACCCCAGATACGCAGTATTTT
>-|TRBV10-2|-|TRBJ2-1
CASRDSLYNEQFF
TGCGCCAGCCGGGACTCACTATACAATGAGCAGTTCTTC
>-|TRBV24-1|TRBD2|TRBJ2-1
CATSAHGLAGGNEQFF
TGTGCCACCAGTGCCCACGGACTAGCGGGAGGTAATGAGCAGTTCTTC
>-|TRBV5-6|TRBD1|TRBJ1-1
CASSLVGQGARTEAFF
TGTGCCAGCAGCTTGGTAGGACAGGGGGCGAGGACTGAAGCTTTCTTT
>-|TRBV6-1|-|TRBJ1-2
CASSDPGHLVPGYTF
TGTGCCAGCAGTGACCCCGGACACCTCGTGCCCGGCTACACCTTC
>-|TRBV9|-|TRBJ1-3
CASSPTGGGHSGNTIYF
TGTGCCAGCAGCCCTACTGGGGGGGGCCACTCTGGAAACACCATATATTTT
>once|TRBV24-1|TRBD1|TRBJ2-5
CATSDSRGTGLLETQYF
TGTGCCACCAGTGATTCTCGCGGGACAGGCCTCCTAGAGACCCAGTACTTC
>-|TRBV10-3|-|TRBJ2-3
CAISVQGADTQYF
TGTGCCATCAGTGTTCAGGGCGCAGATACGCAGTATTTT
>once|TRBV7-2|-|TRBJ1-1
CASSSRLNTEAFF
TGTGCCAGCAGCTCGCGGCTCAACACTGAAGCTTTCTTT
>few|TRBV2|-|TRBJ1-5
CASSGGRLDNQPQHF
TGTGCCAGCAGTGGTGGCAGGTTGGACAATCAGCCCCAGCATTTT
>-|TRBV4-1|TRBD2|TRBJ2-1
CASSQGAGLAGEGEQFF
TGCGCCAGCAGCCAAGGGGCGGGACTAGCGGGAGAAGGAGAGCAGTTCTTC
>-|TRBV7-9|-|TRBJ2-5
CASAFRGLEETQYF
TGTGCCAGCGCTTTTAGGGGGTTGGAAGAGACCCAGTACTTC
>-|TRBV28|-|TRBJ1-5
CASSLTGGGLGNQPQHF
TGTGCCAGCAGTTTAACGGGGGGAGGGTTAGGCAATCAGCCCCAGCATTTT
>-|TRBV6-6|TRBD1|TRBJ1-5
CASSGISGQANQPQHF
TGTGCCAGCAGTGGCATTTCGGGACAGGCCAATCAGCCCCAGCATTTT
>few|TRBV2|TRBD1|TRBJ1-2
CASSEAAPGGVGKIGYTF
TGTGCCAGCAGTGAGGCGGCGCCAGGGGGCGTAGGGAAGATAGGCTACACCTTC
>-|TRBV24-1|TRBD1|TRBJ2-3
CATSDGTGAGTDTQYF
TGTGCCACCAGTGATGGGACAGGGGCGGGCACAGATACGCAGTATTTT
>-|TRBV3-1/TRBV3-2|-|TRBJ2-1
CASSQDPRNEQFF
TGTGCCAGCAGCCAAGATCCCCGCAATGAGCAGTTCTTC
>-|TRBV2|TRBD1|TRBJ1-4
CASRQGALEKLFF
TGTGCCAGCCGGCAGGGGGCGCTTGAAAAACTGTTTTTT
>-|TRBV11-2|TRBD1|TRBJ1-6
CASSSRQGEGSYNSPLHF
TGTGCCAGCAGCTCGCGACAGGGGGAGGGCTCCTATAATTCACCCCTCCACTTT
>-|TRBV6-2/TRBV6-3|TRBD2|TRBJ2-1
CASSYTFERGTAREQFF
TGTGCCAGCAGTTACACTTTTGAGCGGGGTACTGCTAGGGAGCAGTTCTTC
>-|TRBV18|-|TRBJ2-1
CASSQQQSGVNYNEQFF
TGTGCCAGCTCACAGCAACAATCCGGGGTTAACTACAATGAGCAGTTCTTC
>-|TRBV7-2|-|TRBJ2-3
CASSLDGFSSRPRQYF
TGTGCCAGCAGCTTAGACGGGTTTAGCAGCCGGCCCCGGCAGTATTTT
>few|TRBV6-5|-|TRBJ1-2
CASSYSIGYGYTF
TGTGCCAGCAGTTACTCGATCGGCTATGGCTACACCTTC
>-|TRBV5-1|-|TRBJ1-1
CASSWIPRAEAFF
TGCGCCAGCAGCTGGATTCCGAGGGCTGAAGCTTTCTTT
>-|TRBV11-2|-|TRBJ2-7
CASSLVTAAYEQYF
TGTGCCAGCAGCTTAGTGACAGCAGCCTACGAGCAGTACTTC
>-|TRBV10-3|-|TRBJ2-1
CAISLGHLPDEQFF
TGTGCCATCAGTTTGGGACATCTTCCCGATGAGCAGTTCTTC
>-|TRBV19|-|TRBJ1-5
CACSLQGTWNQPQHF
TGTGCCTGTAGTTTACAGGGTACGTGGAATCAGCCCCAGCATTTT
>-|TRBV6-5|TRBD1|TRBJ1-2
CASSYSEAGGYGYTF
TGTGCCAGCAGTTACTCGGAGGCAGGGGGATATGGCTACACCTTC